These T cell receptor beta chains were read from a single sample in a study of tissue T cells after allogeneic stem cell transplantation. Measured with immunoSEQ multiplex PCR; TCRdb has only the in-frame clones, and not every one. The data show around 2,800 clones, with roughly 60% seen just once and about 15% held by the top ten. Sample: ascending colon tissue, taken at autopsy. The receptor set was obtained from a male patient over 55 with steroid-refractory graft-versus-host disease after an allogeneic stem cell transplant. These T cells may partly come from the graft donor. CDR3s include the opening cysteine and the closing phenylalanine or tryptophan. The order of the fields is V gene, clone size, D gene, J gene, CDR3 protein, CDR3 DNA. The D gene is left open where the match is weak. Size is stated for part of the rows, as once, few or many counts, or as a class when the clone is expanded.

V: TRBV4-1; size: -; D: -; J: TRBJ2-2; CDR3: CASSQDRSTGELFF; DNA: TGCGCCAGCAGCCAAGATAGAAGCACCGGGGAGCTGTTTTTT
V: TRBV7-3; size: -; D: TRBD1; J: TRBJ2-2; CDR3: CASSLKWLGQGALNTGELFF; DNA: TGTGCCAGCAGCTTAAAATGGCTGGGACAGGGGGCCTTGAACACCGGGGAGCTGTTTTTT
V: TRBV19; size: -; D: -; J: TRBJ2-6; CDR3: CASSIMSGANVLTF; DNA: TGTGCCAGTAGTATTATGTCTGGGGCCAACGTCCTGACTTTC
V: TRBV2; size: few; D: -; J: TRBJ1-4; CDR3: CASRVEYRATNEKLFF; DNA: TGTGCCAGCAGGGTTGAATACAGGGCAACTAATGAAAAACTGTTTTTT
V: TRBV7-2; size: -; D: -; J: TRBJ2-2; CDR3: CASSQSPGGELFF; DNA: TGTGCCAGCAGCCAATCCCCAGGCGGGGAGCTGTTTTTT
V: TRBV14; size: -; D: TRBD1; J: TRBJ1-2; CDR3: CASSQLEGARNGYTF; DNA: TGTGCCAGCAGCCAGTTGGAGGGGGCAAGAAATGGCTACACCTTC
V: TRBV3-1/TRBV3-2; size: -; D: -; J: TRBJ1-1; CDR3: CASSQDSRNTEAFF; DNA: TGTGCCAGCAGCCAAGATAGCAGGAACACTGAAGCTTTCTTT
V: TRBV9; size: -; D: -; J: TRBJ1-2; CDR3: CASSVDPGSYGYTF; DNA: TGTGCCAGCAGCGTAGATCCCGGATCCTATGGCTACACCTTC
V: TRBV5-1; size: few; D: -; J: TRBJ2-5; CDR3: CASSLSSGVRETQYF; DNA: TGCGCCAGCAGCTTGTCATCCGGGGTCAGAGAGACCCAGTACTTC
V: TRBV5-1; size: -; D: -; J: TRBJ2-1; CDR3: CASSLEAGLGEQFF; DNA: TGCGCCAGCAGCTTGGAGGCTGGCTTGGGGGAGCAGTTCTTC
V: TRBV3-1/TRBV3-2; size: few; D: TRBD1; J: TRBJ1-5; CDR3: CASSQTGIGGNQPQHF; DNA: TGTGCCAGCAGCCAGACAGGGATCGGCGGCAATCAGCCCCAGCATTTT
V: TRBV7-6; size: -; D: TRBD1; J: TRBJ2-5; CDR3: CASSPPGTGVTQYF; DNA: TGTGCCAGCAGCCCTCCGGGGACAGGGGTGACCCAGTACTTC
V: TRBV7-9; size: once; D: -; J: TRBJ1-4; CDR3: CASRPRGAGNEKLFF; DNA: TGTGCCAGCAGACCCAGAGGCGCTGGTAATGAAAAACTGTTTTTT
V: TRBV27; size: -; D: -; J: TRBJ2-5; CDR3: CASRSGWQETQYF; DNA: TGTGCCAGCAGATCAGGGTGGCAAGAGACCCAGTACTTC
V: TRBV3-1/TRBV3-2; size: few; D: -; J: TRBJ2-1; CDR3: CASKRGMGYNEQFF; DNA: TGTGCCAGCAAAAGGGGGATGGGTTACAATGAGCAGTTCTTC
V: TRBV10-3; size: -; D: TRBD2; J: TRBJ2-1; CDR3: CAVSGDSYNEQFF; DNA: TGTGCCGTCAGCGGGGACTCCTACAATGAGCAGTTCTTC
V: TRBV5-4; size: -; D: -; J: TRBJ2-3; CDR3: CASSRALGSTDTQYF; DNA: TGTGCCAGCAGCCGGGCGTTGGGGAGCACAGATACGCAGTATTTT
V: TRBV7-9; size: -; D: -; J: TRBJ1-6; CDR3: CASSSTGTLNSPLHF; DNA: TGTGCCAGCAGCTCCACCGGGACCCTTAATTCACCCCTCCACTTT
V: TRBV5-5; size: once; D: -; J: TRBJ1-4; CDR3: CASSLRGEKLFF; DNA: TGTGCCAGCAGCTTACGGGGGGAAAAACTGTTTTTT
V: TRBV12-5; size: -; D: TRBD2; J: TRBJ2-7; CDR3: CASASTGGRDEQYF; DNA: TGTGCTAGTGCCTCGACGGGGGGAAGGGACGAGCAGTACTTC
V: TRBV9; size: few; D: TRBD1; J: TRBJ1-4; CDR3: CASSVGTGGVEKLFF; DNA: TGTGCCAGCAGCGTAGGGACAGGAGGGGTTGAAAAACTGTTTTTT
V: TRBV27; size: -; D: TRBD1; J: TRBJ2-2; CDR3: CASSPGTGQGGELFF; DNA: TGTGCCAGCAGTCCAGGGACAGGGCAGGGCGGGGAGCTGTTTTTT
V: TRBV7-9; size: once; D: TRBD2; J: TRBJ2-1; CDR3: CASSLAAGGPNEQFF; DNA: TGTGCCAGCAGCTTAGCAGCGGGGGGGCCAAATGAGCAGTTCTTC
V: TRBV4-2; size: few; D: TRBD2; J: TRBJ2-5; CDR3: CASSSLSGGQETQYF; DNA: TGTGCCAGCAGTTCCCTTAGCGGGGGGCAAGAGACCCAGTACTTC
V: TRBV6-5; size: -; D: TRBD1; J: TRBJ2-4; CDR3: CASGGQGTAKNIQYF; DNA: TGTGCCAGCGGGGGACAGGGGACGGCCAAAAACATTCAGTACTTC
V: TRBV20-1; size: -; D: -; J: TRBJ2-5; CDR3: CSANQETQYF; DNA: TGCAGTGCAAACCAAGAGACCCAGTACTTC
V: TRBV7-2; size: -; D: -; J: TRBJ2-5; CDR3: CASSLGGRGQETQYF; DNA: TGTGCCAGCAGCTTAGGGGGACGCGGGCAAGAGACCCAGTACTTC
V: TRBV6-5; size: -; D: -; J: TRBJ1-2; CDR3: CASSYGDSGGYTF; DNA: TGTGCCAGCAGTTATGGGGATTCGGGTGGCTACACCTTC
V: TRBV7-9; size: -; D: TRBD1; J: TRBJ2-5; CDR3: CASSPTIRDREETQYF; DNA: TGTGCCAGCAGCCCTACTATACGGGACAGGGAAGAGACCCAGTACTTC
V: TRBV15; size: -; D: TRBD2; J: TRBJ2-7; CDR3: CATSRDRGGAPGSYEQYF; DNA: TGTGCCACCAGCAGAGATCGGGGGGGCGCCCCTGGCTCCTACGAGCAGTACTTC
V: TRBV5-4; size: few; D: -; J: TRBJ2-1; CDR3: CASSLGAISSYNEQFF; DNA: TGTGCCAGCAGCTTGGGTGCCATTAGCTCCTACAATGAGCAGTTCTTC
V: TRBV5-6; size: few; D: -; J: TRBJ1-2; CDR3: CASSLAVSGANYGYTF; DNA: TGTGCCAGCAGCTTGGCAGTCTCAGGGGCTAACTATGGCTACACCTTC
V: TRBV21-1; size: -; D: -; J: TRBJ1-4; CDR3: CATTVGGTVNEKLFF; DNA: TGTGCCACCACAGTAGGGGGGACGGTTAATGAAAAACTGTTTTTT
V: TRBV6-5; size: -; D: TRBD1; J: TRBJ1-5; CDR3: CASRANGQGYQPQHF; DNA: TGTGCCAGCAGAGCCAATGGACAGGGGTATCAGCCCCAGCATTTT
V: TRBV3-1/TRBV3-2; size: once; D: -; J: TRBJ2-1; CDR3: CASSQDKMAGEQFF; DNA: TGTGCCAGCAGCCAAGATAAGATGGCGGGTGAGCAGTTCTTC
V: TRBV11-3; size: few; D: TRBD2; J: TRBJ2-1; CDR3: CASSFSGGGYNEQFF; DNA: TGTGCCAGCAGCTTTAGCGGGGGGGGATACAATGAGCAGTTCTTC
V: TRBV5-5; size: -; D: TRBD1; J: TRBJ1-4; CDR3: CASSYRGEKLFF; DNA: TGTGCCAGCAGCTACAGGGGTGAAAAACTGTTTTTT
V: TRBV9; size: -; D: TRBD2; J: TRBJ2-1; CDR3: CASSVLGGANNEQFF; DNA: TGTGCCAGCAGCGTTCTCGGGGGGGCAAACAATGAGCAGTTCTTC
V: TRBV5-1; size: -; D: -; J: TRBJ1-3; CDR3: CASSFDGTGNTIYF; DNA: TGCGCCAGCAGCTTTGACGGGACAGGAAACACCATATATTTT
V: TRBV6-6; size: -; D: TRBD1; J: TRBJ1-2; CDR3: CASREPGETGAGGYTF; DNA: TGTGCCAGCCGAGAACCCGGCGAGACAGGGGCCGGTGGCTACACCTTC
V: TRBV27; size: few; D: -; J: TRBJ2-3; CDR3: CASSFRPDTQYF; DNA: TGTGCCAGCAGTTTTCGCCCAGATACGCAGTATTTT
V: TRBV7-8; size: large; D: -; J: TRBJ1-3; CDR3: CASSLVSLSGNTIYF; DNA: TGTGCCAGCAGCTTAGTGTCACTCTCTGGAAACACCATATATTTT
V: TRBV2; size: -; D: TRBD1; J: TRBJ1-6; CDR3: CASGMGQANSPLHF; DNA: TGTGCCAGCGGGATGGGACAGGCAAATTCACCCCTCCACTTT
V: TRBV27; size: -; D: -; J: TRBJ2-1; CDR3: CASSSPGRSSYNEQFF; DNA: TGTGCCAGCAGTTCCCCCGGGCGGAGCTCCTACAATGAGCAGTTCTTC
V: TRBV6-1; size: -; D: -; J: TRBJ1-1; CDR3: CASTNWANTEAFF; DNA: TGTGCCAGCACGAATTGGGCGAACACTGAAGCTTTCTTT
V: TRBV18; size: -; D: -; J: TRBJ2-3; CDR3: CASRFRLGPNTQYF; DNA: TGTGCCAGCCGTTTTAGATTGGGTCCGAATACGCAGTATTTT
V: TRBV6-5; size: -; D: -; J: TRBJ1-1; CDR3: CASSYAGTALGAFF; DNA: TGTGCCAGCAGCTACGCCGGGACTGCTCTCGGAGCTTTCTTT
V: TRBV18; size: few; D: -; J: TRBJ2-5; CDR3: CASSPGIETQYF; DNA: TGTGCCAGCTCACCGGGAATAGAGACCCAGTACTTC
V: TRBV19; size: few; D: -; J: TRBJ1-4; CDR3: CASSNNLGGLFF; DNA: TGTGCCAGTAGTAATAATTTGGGGGGACTGTTTTTT
V: TRBV19; size: few; D: TRBD2; J: TRBJ2-7; CDR3: CASRMTGTSGEEQYF; DNA: TGTGCCAGTAGGATGACCGGGACTAGCGGGGAAGAGCAGTACTTC
V: TRBV15; size: -; D: -; J: TRBJ2-3; CDR3: CATSSPTPPQDTQYF; DNA: TGTGCCACCAGCAGTCCCACCCCCCCCCAAGATACGCAGTATTTT
V: TRBV9; size: -; D: -; J: TRBJ2-5; CDR3: CASSKGPLETQYF; DNA: TGTGCCAGCAGCAAGGGCCCCCTGGAGACCCAGTACTTC
V: TRBV2; size: -; D: -; J: TRBJ2-3; CDR3: CASSPMTASTDTQYF; DNA: TGTGCCAGCAGTCCAATGACAGCGAGCACAGATACGCAGTATTTT
V: TRBV6-6; size: -; D: -; J: TRBJ1-5; CDR3: CASSADQPQHF; DNA: TGTGCCAGCAGCGCAGATCAGCCCCAGCATTTT
V: TRBV23-1; size: -; D: -; J: TRBJ1-2; CDR3: CASSPPLGSAANYGYTF; DNA: TGCGCCAGCAGTCCACCTTTGGGGTCAGCAGCTAACTATGGCTACACCTTC